This entry describes one TCR beta chain. This clonotype registers as medium-sized (0.01 to 0.1%) within its sample. There is no known antigen for this receptor. No much larger clone exists at a distance of one base, and base qualities are not known. The time point tag for this specimen amounts to: sample taken at primary tumor resection. Donors were some 78 patients with early-stage, untreated non-small cell lung cancer from the lung TRACERx cohort. For TCR sequencing, whole RNA was extracted from tumor and nontumor lung tissue, or from cryopreserved PBMC samples, and no cell sorting was done. Only patients for whom sufficient RNA was available from at least two tumor regions were selected for TCR sequencing. Before selection, tumor and adjacent nontumor lung specimens were reviewed by a lung pathologist. The library was obtained by 5' RACE. Sequenced using a NextSeq 500. In the TCR library protocol, a unique molecular identifier was attached to each TCR cDNA molecule so that PCR and sequencing errors could be corrected. In the paper's pipeline: TCR identification, UMI-based error correction and CDR3 extraction were performed with Decombinator tools. Expanded TCRs were defined as those above a frequency of 2 per 1,000, corresponding to the top 1% of the tumor frequency distribution. Expanded tumor TCRs were classed as regional if statistically deemed absent (corrected P<0.05) from at least one tumor region, otherwise ubiquitous. Renyi diversity was computed with the R vegan package after each repertoire had been subsampled 100 times to 5,000 TCRs. CDR3 similarity networks were built from amino acid triplet string-kernel similarity, with CDR3s being connected when pairwise similarity was above 0.82. TCRdb reprocessing: public reads trimmed at Q25 with fastp, clones called with MiXCR, in-frame beta chains kept. Rows merge per CDR3 protein into single entries with the most common DNA and genes. TCRdb, not the authors, supplied the V and J calls. Here the sample has about 5,000 distinct CDR3 sequences; 13% occur a single time. The ten biggest clones cover around 10% of the sample.

The data are from a study of spatial heterogeneity in lung cancer (dated 2019 in TCRdb). With respect to the entire study: Beta-chain transcripts were consistently detected in greater numbers than alpha-chain transcripts, which likely reflects a higher abundance of beta-chain transcripts. In tumor regions, TCR transcript counts showed a strong correlation with a T cell transcriptional module score from matched bulk RNA-seq. In the raw uncorrected reads, each unique combination of TCR and UMI appeared more than ten times on average. In non-small cell lung cancer, the study quantitatively compared TCR alpha and beta repertoires across several tumor regions, matched nontumor lung, and blood. Nonsynonymous mutation counts, determined by whole-exome sequencing of tumor tissue, were related to features of the TCR repertoire. At surgery, hundreds of tumor regions, roughly 62 matched nontumor lung samples and 45 to 60 PBMC samples were TCR-sequenced for both alpha and beta chains.

Beyond this particular receptor, the publication reports: Additional single-cell paired TCR alpha and beta sequencing was considered necessary to confirm, at a functional level, the hypothesis that regional TCRs recognize regional mutations. A correlation was observed between the number of expanded intratumoral alpha and beta TCRs and the tumor nonsynonymous mutation count. Counts of ubiquitous and regional expanded TCRs correlated with counts of ubiquitous and regional nonsynonymous mutations, respectively. Estimated TCR-seq coverage of tumor T cells was only around 7.1% for alpha chains and about 12% for beta chains.

For this chain, trimming is 5 bases at the V end and 10 bases at the J end, and the number of junction bases without a gene match is 13. The CDR3 goes from the cysteine to the phenylalanine over 16 residues. The sequence is cut down to CDR3 DNA, 48 bases in frame from base 1. The germline V gene (reference sequence) sets CDR1 to LNHNV and CDR2 to YYDKDF. The origin of this receptor is a female donor with early-stage non-small cell lung cancer. The sample in question was lung tumor tissue, obtained at surgery. The chain couples TRBV15 to TRBJ2-3; 12 central bases correspond to TRBD2. The CDR3 protein: CATSPPWTASGGAQYF. In nucleotides, the sequence is TGTGCCACCAGCCCCCCGTGGACCGCTAGCGGGGGGGCGCAGTATTTT.